This note documents a single TCR beta chain sequence. The PCR used 60 Vbeta and 13 Jbeta primers. Clones were read by immunoSEQ multiplex PCR, and TCRdb kept only the in-frame ones, dropping some. The sample lists around 130,000 clones, more than 60% seen once, with less than 2% in the top ten. This entry is derived from a study of cytomegalovirus exposure and HLA in healthy donors. The CDR3 runs 18 residues. The J segment lost 3 bases and the V segment lost 6 bases, leaving 17 bases of the junction unmatched. CDR1 is LGHNT and CDR2 is FRNRAP in the germline V gene. The sample taken for sequencing was PBMCs. The gene calls are TRBV12-5 and TRBJ2-1, with 7 bases fitting TRBD1. The receptor comes from a woman aged 18-29 years in good health and CMV-seronegative. CDR3 nucleotide sequence: TGTGCTAGTGGCACCGGTCGAAAGAAGGGGGCTAGCTACAATGAGCAGTTCTTC. It is translated as CASGTGRKKGASYNEQFF.